This T cell receptor beta chain stems from a study of blood T cell repertoires in COVID-19. Study background: COVID-19 samples from acute and convalescent phases originated in the United States, Italy and Spain. Sample material is recorded as cDNA or gDNA derived from T cells, B-cell-depleted T cells, or PBMCs.

Germline CDR1 is SGHTA and CDR2 is FQGTGA. The V end lost 5 bases, the J end lost 1 base, and 11 bases lay between the germline ends. The CDR3 is 14 residues long. Enrolment of Seattle patients took place during active infection, and they were followed longitudinally. Per the original data handling: Cell counts per sample came from amplifying reference gene primers. Using immunoSEQ multiplex PCR, the repertoire was profiled, and TCRdb retains in-frame clones only, with some absent. That table furnishes V, J and clone size, whereas the DNA furnished D and trimming. The sample lists 150,000 to 170,000 clones, 83% occurring once.

This TCR derives from a woman aged 60 to 75 with COVID-19, enrolled during active disease. The gene calls are TRBV7-3 and TRBJ1-1, with D hard to call. The sequenced sample consisted of peripheral blood. CDR3 residues: CASSGLGGNTEAFF. In nucleotides, the CDR3 is TGTGCCAGCAGCGGATTGGGAGGGAACACTGAAGCTTTCTTT.